The next 6 T cell receptor beta chains were all read from a single sample in a study of cytomegalovirus exposure and HLA in healthy donors. TCRdb's copy holds only in-frame clones and misses some; the assay was immunoSEQ multiplex PCR. The table has some 150,000 clones, approximately 90% seen once. Sequences were obtained from PBMCs. The origin of the receptors is a man between 18 and 29 years old in good health and CMV-seropositive.

The gene calls are TRBV7-3 and TRBJ2-1, with a tentative D call TRBD1 (5 bases). CDR3 length: 15 amino acids. Germline V gene sequence: CDR1 SGHTA, CDR2 FQGTGA. V gave up 2 bases and J gave up 10 bases, with 18 bases separating them. This CDR3 is CASSLDETVQSEQFF. CDR3 sequence (DNA): TGTGCCAGCAGCTTAGATGAGACAGTACAATCAGAGCAGTTCTTC. The full variable domain, with the rest looked up from reference TRBV7-3 and TRBJ2-1, is GAGVSQTPSNKVTEKGKYVELRCDPISGHTALYWYRQSLGQGPEFLIYFQGTGAADDSGLPNDRFFAVRPEGSVSTLKIQRTERGDSAVYLCASSLDETVQSEQFFGPGTRLTVL.

The table lists this clone with a few counts. This sequence joins TRBV5-1 and TRBJ2-7; D unclear. Germline V CDR1 and CDR2: SGHRS, YFSETQ. The CDR3 runs to 12 residues. V was trimmed by 2 bases and J by 2 bases, leaving 5 bases between them. CDR3 sequence: CASSFETYEQYF. The CDR3 region has the DNA TGCGCCAGCAGCTTCGAGACCTACGAGCAGTACTTC.

This rearrangement joins TRBV6-1 to TRBJ2-7; unclear D gene. Per germline, CDR1 MNHNS and CDR2 SASEGT. CDR3 length: 13 amino acids. V was trimmed by 8 bases and J by 3 bases, leaving 14 bases between them. The CDR3 nucleotides are TGTGCCAGCGGAGATAGGAACTTCTACGAGCAGTACTTC. This codes for CASGDRNFYEQYF.

The chain combines TRBV6-6 with TRBJ2-7; 7 nucleotides match TRBD1. The CDR3 sequence is 14 residues long. The V and J ends lost 5 bases and 4 bases, in that order; junction bases with no gene match: 8. Germline V gene sequence: CDR1 MNHNY, CDR2 SVGAGI (reference sequence). The CDR3 loop reads CASSIQGSRYEQYF. The DNA for the CDR3 is TGTGCCAGCAGTATACAGGGGTCTCGATACGAGCAGTACTTC.

The chain is built from TRBV6-5 and TRBJ1-4; D gene ambiguous. Near its end, the DNA agrees better with TRBJ2-2, so the J call may be wrong. Germline V lookup: CDR1 MNHEY, CDR2 SVGAGI. This CDR3 region has 14 residues. In DNA, the CDR3 is TGTGCCAGCAGTCCACAGATGGAACAGGGGGAGCTGTTTTTT. Protein product: CASSPQMEQGELFF.

The V gene is TRBV27, the J gene TRBJ2-1; possible D gene TRBD1, 6 bases. Germline-derived CDR1 and CDR2 are MNHEY and SMNVEV (reference sequence). Trimming took 3 bases from V and 4 from J, leaving 7 bases between them. CDR3 size: 13 residues. CDR3 coding DNA: TGTGCCAGCAGTTTCGGGACATACAATGAGCAGTTCTTC. Translation: CASSFGTYNEQFF.